This TCR beta chain was found in a study of blood T cell repertoires in COVID-19. Across the whole study: The origin of the acute and convalescent COVID-19 samples was the United States, Italy and Spain. T cells, B-cell-depleted T cells, or PBMCs supplied cDNA or gDNA.

Under the authors' procedure: From reference gene primer amplification, estimates of nucleated cell counts were derived. Method: immunoSEQ multiplex PCR; TCRdb's copy keeps in-frame clones and lacks some. That table is the source of V, J and clone size, and D and trimming were worked out from the DNA. The data hold some 110,000 clones, with roughly 82% observed a single time. The clonotype originates from a man aged 60 to 75 with acute or convalescent COVID-19. Sequenced: peripheral blood.

The CDR3 DNA reads as TGTGCCAGCAGCCCCCGGACAGGGGAAGGCTACACCTTC. It yields the protein CASSPRTGEGYTF. The V call is TRBV7-9, the J call TRBJ1-2; 9 bases agree with TRBD1. The ends lost 5 bases at V and 8 bases at J; junction bases unmatched: 6. The CDR3 contains 13 residues. The germline gives CDR1 SEHNR, CDR2 FQNEAQ (reference sequence).